The 3 T cell receptor beta chains in this list originate from one sample, sequenced in a study of Ad26.COV2.S vaccination and SARS-CoV-2 variants (dated by TCRdb to about 2021). The treatment or condition label corresponds to: about 20 received Ad26.COV2.S at low or high dose, single or two shots; about 5 received placebo; per-sample allocation not given. Repertoires of vaccine and placebo recipients were sequenced from samples taken on day 63 after the first injection. Receptor amplification or capture employed the immunoSEQ multiplex PCR assay. As stored in TCRdb, this immuneACCESS dataset retains in-frame rearrangements with V and J assigned. A fraction of the clones does not appear; measured against another copy, unresolved V genes explain less than half of the discrepancy, and the remainder lacks a known reason. The sample table shows 440,000 or so clones, and around 90% are seen once. The biggest ten clones account for approximately 4.5% of the sample.

This sample comprised peripheral blood, obtained in a trial of Ad26.COV2.S vaccine versus placebo. The receptors here all came from a person aged 18 to 65 who received the Ad26.COV2.S COVID-19 vaccine or a placebo.

The chain couples TRBV7-9 to TRBJ1-5, with D possibly being TRBD1 (6 bases). The CDR3 loop spans 14 amino acids. Germline V gene data show CDR1 as SEHNR and CDR2 as FQNEAQ (reference sequence). V gave up 5 bases and J gave up 4 bases, with 12 bases separating them. This CDR3 is CASSPGGPNQPQHF. CDR3 DNA: TGTGCCAGCAGCCCGGGGGGCCCAAATCAGCCCCAGCATTTT.

V and J are TRBV25-1 and TRBJ2-1; the match to TRBD2 covers 8 bases. Trimming removed 3 bases from V and 2 bases from J; junction bases left unmatched: 9. The CDR3 spans 17 residues. The germline V gene has CDR1 MGHDK and CDR2 SYGVNS. The CDR3 coding sequence is TGTGCCAGCAGTGATTCAAGCGGGAGAGCTACCTACAATGAGCAGTTCTTC. Protein sequence: CASSDSSGRATYNEQFF.

The chain combines TRBV27 with TRBJ2-1; D gene unclear. The CDR3 runs to 13 residues. Germline loops: CDR1 MNHEY, CDR2 SMNVEV (reference sequence). The V end lost 3 bases, the J end lost 3 bases, and 6 bases lay between the germline ends. For the CDR3, the DNA is TGTGCCAGCAGTTTGCGAGGCTACAATGAGCAGTTCTTC. Translating it yields CASSLRGYNEQFF.